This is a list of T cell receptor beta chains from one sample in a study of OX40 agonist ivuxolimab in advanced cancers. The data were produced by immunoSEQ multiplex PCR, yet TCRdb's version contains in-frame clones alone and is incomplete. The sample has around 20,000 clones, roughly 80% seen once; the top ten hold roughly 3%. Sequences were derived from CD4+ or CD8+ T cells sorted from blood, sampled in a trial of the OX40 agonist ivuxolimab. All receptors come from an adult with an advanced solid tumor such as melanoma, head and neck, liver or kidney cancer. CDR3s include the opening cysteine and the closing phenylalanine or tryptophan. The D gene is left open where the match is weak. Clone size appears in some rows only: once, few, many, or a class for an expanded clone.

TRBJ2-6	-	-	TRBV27	TGTGCCAGCAGTTTACAGGGCTCTGGGGCCAACGTCCTGACTTTC	CASSLQGSGANVLTF
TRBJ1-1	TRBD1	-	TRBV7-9	TGTGCCAGCAGCTTACAGGGGGGCACTGAAGCTTTCTTT	CASSLQGGTEAFF
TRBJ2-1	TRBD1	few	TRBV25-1	TGTGCCAGCACCCCGGACAGGGCTTGGAACAATGAGCAGTTCTTC	CASTPDRAWNNEQFF
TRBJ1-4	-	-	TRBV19	TGTGCCAGTAGGACCTCCAGGGGACCCAGAACGGAGGTAAAACTGTTTTTT	CASRTSRGPRTEVKLFF
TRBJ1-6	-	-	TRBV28	TGTGCCAGCAGTTTAAGGAGGCCCGGTAATTCACCCCTCCACTTT	CASSLRRPGNSPLHF
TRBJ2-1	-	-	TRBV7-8	TGTGCCAGCAGCCCCCCACGTAGGTATGGAATCGACAATGAGCAGTTCTTC	CASSPPRRYGIDNEQFF
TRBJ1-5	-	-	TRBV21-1	TGTGCCAGCAGCAACGAACCGGGACAGGGGACTTGTTATAGCAATCAGCCCCAGCATTTT	CASSNEPGQGTCYSNQPQHF
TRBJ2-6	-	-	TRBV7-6	TGTGCCAGCAGTCCGGGGAACGCCAGATCCTCTGGGGCCAACGTCCTGACTTTC	CASSPGNARSSGANVLTF
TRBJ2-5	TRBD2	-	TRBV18	TGTGCCAGCTCACCAAAAGTTGCTAGCGGGGGGCCCGTCCAAGAGACCCAGTACTTC	CASSPKVASGGPVQETQYF
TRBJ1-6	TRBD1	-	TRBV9	TGTGCCAGCAGCGTAGGAAGACAGGGGAATTCACCCCTCCACTTT	CASSVGRQGNSPLHF
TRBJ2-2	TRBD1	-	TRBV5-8	TGTGCCAGCAGCTTTCGGGACAGGGGGTACGACGGGGAGCTGTTTTTT	CASSFRDRGYDGELFF
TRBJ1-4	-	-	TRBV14	TGTGCCAGCAGCCAACTAGCAGGGAACGCTAATGAAAAACTGTTTTTT	CASSQLAGNANEKLFF
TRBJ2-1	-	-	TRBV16	TGTGCCAGCAGCCAACAAGCGGGCCCCTTCAATGAGCAGTTCTTC	CASSQQAGPFNEQFF
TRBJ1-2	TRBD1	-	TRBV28	TGTGCCAGCAGTTCCGGGACAGGGGGCCGGCTTAAGGGCTACACCTTC	CASSSGTGGRLKGYTF
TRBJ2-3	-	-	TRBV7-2	TGTGCCAGCAGCTCCAACTCTGCGAGGGGGAATACGCAGTATTTT	CASSSNSARGNTQYF
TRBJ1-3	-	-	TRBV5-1	TGCGCCAGCAGCTTTAGTTCACCGAGGAATGGAAACACCATATATTTT	CASSFSSPRNGNTIYF
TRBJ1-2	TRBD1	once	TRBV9	TGTGCCAGCAGCCCAAGGGACAGGGGAAACTATGGCTACACCTTC	CASSPRDRGNYGYTF
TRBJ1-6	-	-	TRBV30	TGTGCCTGGAGGAGGGCAGGGAATTCACCCCTCCACTTT	CAWRRAGNSPLHF
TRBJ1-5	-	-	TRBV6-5	TGTGCCAGCAGTTACGGGGCGACTAGCAATCAGCCCCAGCATTTT	CASSYGATSNQPQHF
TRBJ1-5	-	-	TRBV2	TGTGCCAGCAAAACGAGTAATAGCAATCAGCCCCAGCATTTT	CASKTSNSNQPQHF
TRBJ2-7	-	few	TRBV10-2	TGCGCCAGCAGTCCCGGGACATCTACCTACGAGCAGTACTTC	CASSPGTSTYEQYF
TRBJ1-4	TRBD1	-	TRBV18	TGTGCCAGCTCACCACGGAGACAGGGTGCAACTAATGAAAAACTGTTTTTT	CASSPRRQGATNEKLFF
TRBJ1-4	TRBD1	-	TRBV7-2	TGTGCCAGCGGGTCAGGGACAGGAACTAATGAAAAACTGTTTTTT	CASGSGTGTNEKLFF
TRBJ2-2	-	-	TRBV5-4	TGTGCCAGCAGCTTGGCGGGCGGGGAGCTGTTTTTT	CASSLAGGELFF
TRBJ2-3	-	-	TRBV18	TGTGCCAGCTCACCACCGCGCCTAGCGACCACAGATACGCAGTATTTT	CASSPPRLATTDTQYF
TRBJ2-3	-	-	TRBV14	TGTGCCAGCAGCCAAGATCACAGCACAGATACGCAGTATTTT	CASSQDHSTDTQYF
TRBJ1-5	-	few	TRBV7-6	TGTGCCAGCAGCTTAGTTTATGGCGGCAATCAGCCCCAGCATTTT	CASSLVYGGNQPQHF
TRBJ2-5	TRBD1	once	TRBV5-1	TGCGCCAGCAGCTTGAGACAGGGGCTAGGAGAGACCCAGTACTTC	CASSLRQGLGETQYF
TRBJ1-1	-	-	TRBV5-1	TGCGCCAGCACTTCGGACACTGAAGCTTTCTTT	CASTSDTEAFF
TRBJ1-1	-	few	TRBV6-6	TGTGCCAGCAAGGCAGCAGGAGGGAACACTGAAGCTTTCTTT	CASKAAGGNTEAFF
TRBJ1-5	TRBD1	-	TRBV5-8	TGTGCCAGCAGAACTAAGGGACAGGGCAATCAGCCCCAGCATTTT	CASRTKGQGNQPQHF
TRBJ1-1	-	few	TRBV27	TGTGCCAGCAGTTTATCCCCCGGGTCGCTGGATGCTTTCTTT	CASSLSPGSLDAFF
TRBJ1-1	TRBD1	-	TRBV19	TGTGCCAGTAGCCCTGTCCCGGGACAGATAGGGGACACTGAAGCTTTCTTT	CASSPVPGQIGDTEAFF
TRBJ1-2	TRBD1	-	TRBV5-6	TGTGCCAGCAGCTTGGCCGGACAGGAGCTAGGAGGCTACACCTTC	CASSLAGQELGGYTF
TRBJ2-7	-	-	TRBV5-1	TGCGCCAGCAGCTTGGACGGCAGGAGGGACGGCGAGCAGTACTTC	CASSLDGRRDGEQYF
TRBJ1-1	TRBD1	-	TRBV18	TGTGCCAGCTCACCAGCCGGGACAGGAACGAACACTGAAGCTTTCTTT	CASSPAGTGTNTEAFF
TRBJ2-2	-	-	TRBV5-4	TGTGCCAGCAGCTCTGGGGTAGGCGTTAGGAACACCGGGGAGCTGTTTTTT	CASSSGVGVRNTGELFF
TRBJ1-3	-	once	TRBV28	TGTGCCAGCAGTCCGTCGCCTGTATCGGTAAACACCATATATTTT	CASSPSPVSVNTIYF
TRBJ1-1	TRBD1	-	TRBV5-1	TGCGCCAGCAGCCTTTTACAGGGGGGAACTGAAGCTTTCTTT	CASSLLQGGTEAFF
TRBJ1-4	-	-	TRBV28	TGTGCCAGCTCTCGGGGGACGGGTAATGAAAAACTGTTTTTT	CASSRGTGNEKLFF
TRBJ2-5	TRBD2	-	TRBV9	TGTGCCAGCAGCTCCCCGACTAGCGGGAGAGAGACCCAGTACTTC	CASSSPTSGRETQYF
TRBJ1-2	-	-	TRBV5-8	TGTGCCAGCAGCTTCCCTAGGGGTTCCCCTAACTATGGCTACACCTTC	CASSFPRGSPNYGYTF
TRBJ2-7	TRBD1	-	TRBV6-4	TGTGCCAGCAGAGACCCGACGGGACAGGATACCTACGAACAGTACTTC	CASRDPTGQDTYEQYF
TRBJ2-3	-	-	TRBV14	TGTGCCAGCAGCCAAGCTTCAGATACGCAGTATTTT	CASSQASDTQYF
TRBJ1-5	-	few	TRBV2	TGTGCCAGCAGTGTCTGGGACCCTAGGGAGCCCCAGCATTTT	CASSVWDPREPQHF
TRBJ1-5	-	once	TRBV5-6	TGTGCCAGCAGCGTCAGCGGGGCGGGGGGCAATCAGCCCCAGCATTTT	CASSVSGAGGNQPQHF
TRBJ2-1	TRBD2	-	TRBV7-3	TGTGCCAGCAGCCCCTCTAGCGGTTACAATGAGCAGTTCTTC	CASSPSSGYNEQFF
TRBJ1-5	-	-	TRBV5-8	TGTGCCAGCAGCTTGGAACGGCCCACAGCCCAGCATTTT	CASSLERPTAQHF
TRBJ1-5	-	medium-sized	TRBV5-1	TGCGCCAGCAGCTCGGGACAAGATAATCAGCCCCAGCATTTT	CASSSGQDNQPQHF
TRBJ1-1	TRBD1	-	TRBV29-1	TGCAGCGTTGATAACAGGGGGAACACTGAAGCTTTCTTT	CSVDNRGNTEAFF
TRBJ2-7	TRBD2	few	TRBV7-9	TGTGCCAGCAGCTTAGGCGGGGGCGAGCAGTACTTC	CASSLGGGEQYF
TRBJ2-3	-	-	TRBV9	TGTGCCAGCAGCCCGGCCGGCTATTCCACAGATACGCAGTATTTT	CASSPAGYSTDTQYF
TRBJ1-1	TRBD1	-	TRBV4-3	TGCGCCAGCAGCCAAGCCAGGGGGGGTCGAACTGAAGCTTTCTTT	CASSQARGGRTEAFF
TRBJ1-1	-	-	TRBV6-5	TGTGCCAGCACCAAACTAGGGGGGGCTGAAGCTTTCTTT	CASTKLGGAEAFF
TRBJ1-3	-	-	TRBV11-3	TGTGCCAGCAGCTTAGAAACAGGGCGAGTAAACACCATATATTTT	CASSLETGRVNTIYF
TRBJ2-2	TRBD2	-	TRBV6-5	TGTGCCAGCGGTTTATCAGTCGCGGGGGACACCGGGGAGCTGTTTTTT	CASGLSVAGDTGELFF
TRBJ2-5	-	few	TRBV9	TGTGCCAGCAGCGCCCAGGGGTTCGGTGTGAACCAAGAGACCCAGTACTTC	CASSAQGFGVNQETQYF
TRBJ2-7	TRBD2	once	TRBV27	TGTGCCAGCAGTTTATTCCCCCCTAGCGGACCTTCCTACGAGCAGTACTTC	CASSLFPPSGPSYEQYF
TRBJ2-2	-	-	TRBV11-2	TGTGCCAGCAGCCTATTAGGTTCCGGGGAGCTGTTTTTT	CASSLLGSGELFF
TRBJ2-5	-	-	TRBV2	TGTGCCAGCAGTGGGCAAGAGACCCAGTACTTC	CASSGQETQYF